In its sample, the clone carrying this TCR beta chain was seen a few times. Its specificity is not known. The data were taken from a study of response to subunit inactivated influenza vaccine. Findings and limits, study-wide: Every seasonal influenza vaccination brings in few new T cells, the authors suggested.

From the RT-PCR reads, TCRdb called clonotypes with MiXCR, one entry per CDR3 protein. The sample contains hundreds of thousands of distinct CDR3 sequences, about 15% of which appear only once. With V trimmed by 1 base and J by 6 bases, 4 bases remained unmatched. The CDR3 totals 13 residues. The germline CDR1 and CDR2 sequences are SGHDT and YYEEEE. This sample comprised PBMCs from blood, obtained less than 13 days after vaccination. The sequence was collected from a middle-aged man who received an inactivated influenza vaccine. The chain employs TRBV5-6 and TRBJ2-7, with TRBD1 matching over 7 bases. The CDR3 reads CASSLRQGAEQYF. CDR3 DNA sequence: TGTGCCAGCAGCTTGCGACAGGGTGCCGAGCAGTACTTC.